This T cell receptor beta chain was profiled in a study of a mutant IDH1 vaccine in newly diagnosed glioma. At the level of the study: The first vaccination came 4-6 weeks after radiotherapy alone, or with temozolomide cycles. Earlier care involved radiotherapy, temozolomide, or both, and the majority received both.

This clone was observed a single time. Its antigen remains unknown. Sequencing was performed with immunoSEQ multiplex PCR; in TCRdb, only in-frame clones are kept and a portion is missing. The sample gives 25,000 to 30,000 clones, 65% to 80% of which show up once; almost 9.5% is in the top ten. The sample's time point: week 5, during vaccination. Each dose of the vaccine consisted of 300 ug of mutant IDH1 20-mer peptide, with topical imiquimod. Notes on the study in general: Patients mounted vaccine-induced immune responses in roughly 93% of cases.

Trimming cost V 4 bases and J 8 bases; bases outside gene matches: 4. The V gene's germline CDR1 is LGHNA and CDR2 YSLEER. The CDR3 has 14 residues. This material consisted of PBMCs, taken from a glioma patient whose treatment included an IDH1 peptide vaccine. The rearrangement uses TRBV4-3 and TRBJ2-1; TRBD2 aligns across 11 bases. This receptor was obtained from a man aged 35-49 years with glioma. The CDR3: CASSPLAGGHEQFF. The DNA of the CDR3 is TGCGCCAGCAGCCCCCTAGCGGGAGGCCATGAGCAGTTCTTC.